This T cell receptor beta chain was recorded in a study of T cell changes during pregnancy in multiple sclerosis. Method: immunoSEQ multiplex PCR; TCRdb's copy keeps in-frame clones and lacks some. Among 30,000 to 40,000 clones listed, 93% were seen once. The CDR3 consists of 13 residues. V dropped 3 bases and J dropped 5 bases, with 11 bases sitting between them. Per germline, CDR1 SGDLS and CDR2 YYNGEE. The receptor comes from a female donor with multiple sclerosis, enrolled in a pregnancy study. The V gene is TRBV9, the J gene TRBJ1-2, with unresolved D. The material was CD8+ T cells from peripheral blood mononuclear cells, obtained in the third trimester of pregnancy. The CDR3 region has the DNA TGTGCCAGCAGCGCCATGACGGGTTATGGCTACACCTTC. Translated: CASSAMTGYGYTF.